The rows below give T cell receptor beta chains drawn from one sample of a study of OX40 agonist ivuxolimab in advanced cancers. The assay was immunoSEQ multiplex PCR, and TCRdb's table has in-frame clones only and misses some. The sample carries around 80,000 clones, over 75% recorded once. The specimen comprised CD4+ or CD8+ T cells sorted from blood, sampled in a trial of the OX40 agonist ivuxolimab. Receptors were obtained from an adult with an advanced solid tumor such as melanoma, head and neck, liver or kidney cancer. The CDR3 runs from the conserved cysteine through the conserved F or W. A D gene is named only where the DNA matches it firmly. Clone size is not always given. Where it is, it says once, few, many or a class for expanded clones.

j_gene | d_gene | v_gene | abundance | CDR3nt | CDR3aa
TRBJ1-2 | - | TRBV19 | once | TGTGCCAGTAGTCGCGACAGTAACTATGGCTACACCTTC | CASSRDSNYGYTF
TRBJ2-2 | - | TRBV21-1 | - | TGTGCCAGCACCCGGACAGGGGAGCTGTTTTTT | CASTRTGELFF
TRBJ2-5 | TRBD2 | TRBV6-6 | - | TGTGCCAGCAGTTACTCTAGCGGGAGGGCCCGAGAGACCCAGTACTTC | CASSYSSGRARETQYF
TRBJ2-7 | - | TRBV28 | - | TGTGCCAGCAGTAGAACTGACAGGCCCCGATTC | CASSRTDRPRF
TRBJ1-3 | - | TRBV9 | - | TGTGCCAGCAGCGTAGGTTCCGGGGCTGGAAACACCATATATTTT | CASSVGSGAGNTIYF
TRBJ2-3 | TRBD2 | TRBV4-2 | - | TGTGCCAGCAGCCAAGAGGGGGGACTAGCTCGCACAGATACGCAGTATTTT | CASSQEGGLARTDTQYF
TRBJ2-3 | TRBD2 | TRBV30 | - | TGTGCCGGGACTAAAGCGGGGAGCACAGATACGCAGTATTTT | CAGTKAGSTDTQYF
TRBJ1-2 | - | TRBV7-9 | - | TGTGCCAGCAGCTTAAAGTCGAGCAGCCCCTATGGCTACACCTTC | CASSLKSSSPYGYTF
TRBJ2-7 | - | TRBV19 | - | TGTGCCAGTAGTATCGAGTTGTCCTCCTCCTACGAGCAGTACTTC | CASSIELSSSYEQYF
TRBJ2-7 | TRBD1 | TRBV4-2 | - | TGTGCCAGCAGCCAAACCGGGACAGGGGGCTGGTACGAGCAGTACTTC | CASSQTGTGGWYEQYF
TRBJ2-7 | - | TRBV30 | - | TGTGCCTGGACCAAGGGGTACTCCTACGAGCAGTACTTC | CAWTKGYSYEQYF
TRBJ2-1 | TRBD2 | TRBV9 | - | TGTGCCAGCAGCGTAGGGGCTAGCGGTTTATACAATGAGCAGTTCTTC | CASSVGASGLYNEQFF
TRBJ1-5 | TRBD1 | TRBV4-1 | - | TGCGCCAGCAGCCACCAGTTGAGGGACAGGGCGAAACAGCCCCAGCATTTT | CASSHQLRDRAKQPQHF
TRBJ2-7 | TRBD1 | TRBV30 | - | TGTGCCTGGAGTAGGCAGGGGGCTACTAACGAGCAGTACTTC | CAWSRQGATNEQYF
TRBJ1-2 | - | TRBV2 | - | TGTGCCACCCGAAGGGAGGTAGAGTATGGCTACACCTTC | CATRREVEYGYTF
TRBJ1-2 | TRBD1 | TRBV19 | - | TGTGCCAGTAGGATTACAGGGGCGGATGGCTACACCTTC | CASRITGADGYTF
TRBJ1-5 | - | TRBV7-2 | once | TGTGCCAGCAGCTTAGAAGGCACGAAGCCCCAGCATTTT | CASSLEGTKPQHF
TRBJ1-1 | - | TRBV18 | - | TGTGCCAGCTCACCGGTGACAGGTGGATCCACTGAAGCTTTCTTT | CASSPVTGGSTEAFF
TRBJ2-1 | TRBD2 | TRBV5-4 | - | TGTGCCAGCAGCTTGGAACTAGCGGGCGACCTCAATGAGCAGTTCTTC | CASSLELAGDLNEQFF
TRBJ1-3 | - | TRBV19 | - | TGTGCCAGTAGTATCAAGGGCTCTGGAAACACCATATATTTT | CASSIKGSGNTIYF
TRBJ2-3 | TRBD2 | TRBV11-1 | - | TGTGCCAGCAGCCCACCGGGAGGGCTTGCAGATACGCAGTATTTT | CASSPPGGLADTQYF
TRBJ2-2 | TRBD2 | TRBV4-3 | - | TGCGCCAGCAGCCAAGGCCTGGGCTCACTAGCGGGAGACCCGAACACCGGGGAGCTGTTTTTT | CASSQGLGSLAGDPNTGELFF
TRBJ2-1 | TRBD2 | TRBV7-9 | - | TGTGCCAGCAGCTTGACTAGCGGGGGATACAATGAGCAGTTCTTC | CASSLTSGGYNEQFF
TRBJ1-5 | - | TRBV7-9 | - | TGTGCCAGCAGCTTAAAAAGCTCCGGGGGGCCCCAGCATTTT | CASSLKSSGGPQHF
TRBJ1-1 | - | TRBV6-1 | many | TGTGCCAGCAGTGAAGGAGGGGTAGAAGCTTTCTTT | CASSEGGVEAFF
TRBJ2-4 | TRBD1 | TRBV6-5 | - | TGTGCCAGCAGCGGGACCGGGACAGGGAAAAACATTCAGTACTTC | CASSGTGTGKNIQYF
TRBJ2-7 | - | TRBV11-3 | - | TGTGCCAGCAGCCCTCACCGTAGACTCCCCTACGAGCAGTACTTC | CASSPHRRLPYEQYF
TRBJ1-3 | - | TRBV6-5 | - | TGTGCCAGCAGTGCCTACAGGGCCTCTGGAAACACCATATATTTT | CASSAYRASGNTIYF
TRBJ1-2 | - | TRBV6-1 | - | TGTGCCAGCAGTAAAGGACACCAAAACTATGGCTACACCTTC | CASSKGHQNYGYTF